This paragraph reports one T cell receptor beta chain. Its antigen is not identified. This record comes from a study of response to subunit inactivated influenza vaccine. Study-wide results and limits: After each seasonal influenza vaccination, few new T cells are recruited, the authors suggested.

Trimming left V 1 base short and J 9 bases short, with 13 bases between. Germline loops: CDR1 SGHTA, CDR2 FQGNSA. The CDR3 loop spans 14 amino acids. Via MiXCR, TCRdb re-called the RT-PCR reads, giving one row per CDR3 protein. The data hold 530,000 or so distinct CDR3 sequences, with about 15% observed a single time. Sequencing was performed on PBMCs from blood, taken about 13 days after vaccination. The chain employs TRBV7-2 and TRBJ1-5; D gene uncertain. The origin of this receptor is a man aged 50 or older who received an inactivated influenza vaccine. The CDR3 DNA reads TGTGCCAGCAGCTTAGGACACTCAGGTGGGCCCCAGCATTTT. Encoded protein: CASSLGHSGGPQHF.